Presented here are 28 T cell receptor beta chains from one specimen sequenced in a study of blood T cell repertoires in COVID-19. TCRdb's table, derived via immunoSEQ multiplex PCR, lists solely in-frame clones and lacks some. The data hold around 150,000 clones, with about 81% observed a single time. Material for sequencing was PBMCs or T cells enriched from blood (not recorded which). These receptors were taken from a man aged 45-65 years who had recovered from COVID-19.

A few counts support this clone. The genes are TRBV10-3 and TRBJ1-2; the match to TRBD1 covers 8 bases. Per germline, CDR1 ENHRY and CDR2 SYGVKD. The V segment lost 2 bases and the J segment 8 bases; nucleotides outside the gene matches: 4. This CDR3 is 13 amino acids long. The CDR3 reads CAISEDRGVGYTF. CDR3 in DNA: TGTGCCATCAGTGAGGACAGGGGCGTCGGCTACACCTTC.

This clone was detected once. As DNA, the CDR3 is TGTGCCAGCTCACCAAGACAGGGAGGTTCAGGAGAGACCCAGTACTTC. Residues: CASSPRQGGSGETQYF. V and J are TRBV18 and TRBJ2-5, with D possibly TRBD1 on 7 matching bases. Germline lookup yields CDR1 KGHSH and CDR2 LQKENI. V lost 2 bases to trimming and J lost 4 bases, with 17 bases between them. This CDR3 contains 16 residues.

The rearrangement uses TRBV7-2 and TRBJ2-3; TRBD1 matches at 12 bases. This CDR3 region has 18 residues. Germline CDR1 reads SGHTA; CDR2 reads FQGNSA. Trimming took 1 base from V and 4 from J; bases not matched to a gene: 9. This chain's CDR3 is CASSLDRGTGGRADTQYF. The CDR3, as DNA: TGTGCCAGCAGCTTAGATCGCGGGACAGGGGGCCGTGCAGATACGCAGTATTTT.

The rearrangement links TRBV7-6 to TRBJ2-5; TRBD1 aligns across 9 bases. CDR3 length: 15 residues. Germline assignment: CDR1 SGHVS and CDR2 FNYEAQ. With V trimmed by 1 base and J by 5 bases, 5 bases remained unmatched. CDR3 residues: CASSLGTGEGETQYF. CDR3 DNA sequence: TGTGCCAGCAGCTTAGGGACAGGGGAGGGGGAGACCCAGTACTTC.

The table lists this clone with a few counts. The rearrangement uses TRBV4-1 and TRBJ1-2; 7 nucleotides agree with TRBD1. The CDR3 runs 15 residues. CDR1 and CDR2 from the germline V gene are MGHRA and YSYEKL. J gave up 8 bases and V 0 bases, and 9 bases lay outside the gene matches. CDR3 coding DNA: TGCGCCAGCAGCCAAGACGTGGGCAGGGGACAGGGCTACACCTTC. It codes for CASSQDVGRGQGYTF.

The chain joins TRBV7-6 to TRBJ1-5; D gene uncertain. Germline V gives CDR1 SGHVS, CDR2 FNYEAQ. The ends were cut back, 5 bases at V and 4 bases at J, with 9 bases in the middle. The CDR3 length is 13 residues. As DNA, the CDR3 is TGTGCCAGCAGCCCGACACAGAATCAGCCCCAGCATTTT. Translated, it gives CASSPTQNQPQHF.

The chain employs TRBV3-1 (or the pseudogene TRBV3-2) and TRBJ2-3, with D perhaps TRBD1 (5 bases). Per germline, CDR1 LGHDT and CDR2 YNNKEL (reference sequence). The CDR3 sequence is 16 residues long. V lost 3 bases, J lost 6 bases, and 19 bases lay in between. CDR3: CASSQGLRAYVDTQYF. The CDR3 DNA follows: TGTGCCAGCAGCCAGGGTCTCAGGGCCTATGTGGATACGCAGTATTTT.

V is TRBV7-3 and J is TRBJ2-2; 10 positions agree with TRBD2. The CDR3 has 16 amino acids. Germline values: CDR1 SGHTA, CDR2 FQGTGA. The ends lost 1 base at V and 4 bases at J; junction bases unmatched: 3. CDR3 amino acids: CASSLNSGGTTGELFF. Here the CDR3 DNA reads TGTGCCAGCAGCTTAAATAGCGGGGGGACCACCGGGGAGCTGTTTTTT.

The chain links TRBV5-6 to TRBJ1-2; TRBD1 aligns across 9 bases. The CDR3 totals 15 residues. Germline loops: CDR1 SGHDT, CDR2 YYEEEE. Germline trimming cut 4 bases from V and 5 bases from J; bases unmatched to any gene: 9. CDR3 DNA sequence: TGTGCCAGCAGCAACTCTCCAGGGACAGGGTATGGCTACACCTTC. Encoded protein: CASSNSPGTGYGYTF.

This chain joins TRBV30 and TRBJ1-2, with TRBD1 matching 7 bases. The CDR3 runs 13 residues. Germline values: CDR1 GTSNPN, CDR2 SVGIG (reference sequence). V shed 3 bases, J shed 5 bases, and the junction held 6 bases outside the gene matches. The CDR3 sequence is CAWSGDRGYGYTF. The CDR3 nucleotides are TGTGCCTGGAGCGGGGACAGAGGGTATGGCTACACCTTC.

This clone occurred once. The chain recombines TRBV5-4 with TRBJ1-6, with unresolved D. Between the trimmed V and J ends, which lost 0 bases and 4 bases, there was a span of 8 bases. Germline V lookup: CDR1 SGHNT, CDR2 YYREEE (reference sequence). This CDR3 has 15 amino acids. CDR3: CASSLGGSYNSPLHF. CDR3 in DNA: TGTGCCAGCAGCTTGGGTGGCTCTTATAATTCACCCCTCCACTTT.

The chain employs TRBV29-1 and TRBJ2-7, with TRBD2 matching 15 bases. The length of the CDR3 is 16 residues. Trimming cost V 6 bases and J 1 base; bases outside gene matches: 7. Germline V lookup: CDR1 SQVTM, CDR2 ANQGSEA. This CDR3 is CSVSAGLAGGSYEQYF. CDR3 coding DNA: TGCAGCGTGTCCGCGGGACTAGCGGGGGGTTCCTACGAGCAGTACTTC.

With regard to this clone: The junction differs from germline at one of its ends, possibly a read error. Additional DNA sequences in this sample encode the identical CDR3. The rearrangement uses TRBV5-1 and TRBJ2-2, with D maybe TRBD2 (6 bases). The CDR3 is 14 residues long. CDR1 and CDR2 from the germline V gene are SGHRS and YFSETQ. The CDR3 protein is CASSLGTNTGELFF. CDR3 nucleotides: TGTGCCAGCAGCTTGGGGACTAACACCGGGGAGCTGTTTTTT. The full variable domain, completed using reference TRBV5-1 and TRBJ2-2, is KAGVTQTPRYLIKTRGQQVTLSCSPISGHRSVSWYQQTPGQGLQFLFEYFSETQRNKGNFPGRFSGRQFSNSRSEMNVSTLELGDSALYLCASSLGTNTGELFFGEGSRLTVL.

The chain joins TRBV6-5 to TRBJ2-7; 11 bases fit TRBD1. This CDR3 is 15 amino acids long. The germline gives CDR1 MNHEY, CDR2 SVGAGI. The J segment lost 5 bases and the V segment lost 6 bases, leaving 9 bases of the junction unmatched. This chain's CDR3 is CASRARGQGGNEQYF. CDR3 bases: TGTGCCAGCAGAGCCAGGGGACAGGGGGGAAACGAGCAGTACTTC.

The chain links TRBV10-2 to TRBJ2-6; 12 bases are shared with TRBD1. The CDR3 consists of 17 residues. CDR1 is WSHSY and CDR2 is SAAADI in the germline V gene. The J segment lost 4 bases and the V segment lost 7 bases, leaving 8 bases of the junction unmatched. The CDR3 DNA reads TGCGCCAGCAACACGGGACAGGGGGCGGGAGGGGCCAACGTCCTGACTTTC. Protein product: CASNTGQGAGGANVLTF.

The rearrangement links TRBV11-3 to TRBJ2-7, with 9 bases matching TRBD1. The germline V gene has CDR1 SGHNT and CDR2 YENEEA. This CDR3 comprises 13 residues. With V trimmed by 4 bases and J by 5 bases, 3 bases remained unmatched. CDR3 sequence: CASSSWDRDEQYF. In DNA form, the CDR3 reads TGTGCCAGCAGCTCGTGGGACAGGGACGAGCAGTACTTC. The complete variable domain, with remaining parts taken from reference TRBV11-3 and TRBJ2-7, reads EAGVVQSPRYKIIEKKQPVAFWCNPISGHNTLYWYLQNLGQGPELLIRYENEEAVDDSQLPKDRFSAERLKGVDSTLKIQPAELGDSAVYLCASSSWDRDEQYFGPGTRLTVT.

This clone showed up just once. V usage is TRBV12-3 or TRBV12-4 and J usage is TRBJ1-1; D is perhaps TRBD1 (5 bases). Deletions cut 7 bases from V and 1 base from J, with 10 bases between. The CDR3 is made up of 13 amino acids. The CDR3 coding sequence is TGTGCCAGCACTCTGACAGCGAACACTGAAGCTTTCTTT. As protein: CASTLTANTEAFF.

The chain combines TRBV11-3 with TRBJ1-1; D is unclear. CDR1 is SGHNT and CDR2 is YENEEA in the germline V gene. CDR3 size: 13 residues. V lost 2 bases to trimming and J lost 3 bases, with 7 bases between them. As DNA, the CDR3 is TGTGCCAGCAGCTTATCAGCGGACACTGAAGCTTTCTTT. Translation: CASSLSADTEAFF.

The table lists this clone with a count of one. This sequence joins TRBV5-4 and TRBJ2-3, with TRBD1 matching 8 bases. CDR3 length: 16 amino acids. The germline gives CDR1 SGHNT, CDR2 YYREEE (reference sequence). J gave up 4 bases and V 0 bases, and 7 bases lay outside the gene matches. The CDR3 protein is CASSLATGVEADTQYF. CDR3 coding DNA: TGTGCCAGCAGCTTGGCGACAGGGGTAGAGGCAGATACGCAGTATTTT.

The chain couples TRBV7-9 to TRBJ2-3; 9 nucleotides agree with TRBD2. Trimming removed 4 bases from V and 0 bases from J; junction bases left unmatched: 11. The CDR3 loop spans 18 amino acids. The V gene's germline CDR1 is SEHNR and CDR2 FQNEAQ (reference sequence). The CDR3 region has the DNA TGTGCCAGCAGCTCCCGCGGTAGCGGGGGCACAAGCACAGATACGCAGTATTTT. This translates into CASSSRGSGGTSTDTQYF.

This chain connects TRBV15 to TRBJ1-1; D uncertain. The ends were cut back, 1 base at V and 0 bases at J, with 6 bases in the middle. Germline loops: CDR1 LNHNV, CDR2 YYDKDF (reference sequence). CDR3 length equals 14 residues. As DNA, the CDR3 is TGTGCCACCAGCAGAGGACAAGTGAACACTGAAGCTTTCTTT. Translating gives CATSRGQVNTEAFF.

The V and J genes are TRBV6-5 and TRBJ1-3; D is possibly TRBD1 (5 bases). V lost 5 bases to trimming and J lost 0 bases, with 11 bases between them. The CDR3 extends over 15 amino acids. Per the germline V gene, CDR1 is MNHEY and CDR2 is SVGAGI. The CDR3 spells CASSRDLFSGNTIYF. CDR3 bases: TGTGCCAGCAGTCGGGACTTATTCTCTGGAAACACCATATATTTT.

The J gene is TRBJ1-1, the V gene TRBV7-6; D gene ambiguous. V was pared by 5 bases and J by 0 bases, with 7 bases between. Germline CDR1 reads SGHVS; CDR2 reads FNYEAQ. The CDR3 is 13 amino acids. The CDR3 DNA sequence: TGTGCCAGCAGCCCGGGTATGAACACTGAAGCTTTCTTT. Residues: CASSPGMNTEAFF.

The chain carries TRBV5-1 and TRBJ2-7, with 10 bases fitting TRBD2. There are 15 residues in the CDR3. Germline V gene sequence: CDR1 SGHRS, CDR2 YFSETQ. V shed 2 bases and J 3 bases; nucleotides not matched to a gene: 5. CDR3 nucleotide sequence: TGCGCCAGCAGCTTTCTAGCGGGGGACCGCTACGAGCAGTACTTC. Its protein is CASSFLAGDRYEQYF.

This clone occurred once. The V gene is TRBV12-5, the J gene TRBJ1-1, with a weak D call TRBD1 (5 bases). Germline CDR1 is LGHNT and CDR2 is FRNRAP. This CDR3 is built from 14 residues. The V and J ends lost 6 bases and 4 bases respectively, with 15 bases between them. CDR3 nucleotide sequence: TGTGCTAGTGGCCGATCAGGGTGGAGCACTGAAGCTTTCTTT. The encoded protein is CASGRSGWSTEAFF.

The chain carries TRBV27 and TRBJ1-2; no clear D gene. The CDR3 is made up of 14 amino acids. V lost 3 bases, J lost 7 bases, and 15 bases lay in between. Germline V gives CDR1 MNHEY, CDR2 SMNVEV (reference sequence). CDR3 sequence: CASSFTPRMGGYTF. For the CDR3, the DNA is TGTGCCAGCAGTTTTACACCGCGGATGGGTGGCTACACCTTC.

The chain uses TRBV19 and TRBJ1-5; D not certain. The V gene lost 0 bases and the J gene lost 4 bases, with 16 bases spanning the gap. CDR1 and CDR2 from the germline V gene are LNHDA and SQIVND (reference sequence). This CDR3 region has 17 residues. This CDR3 is CASSIDLGGPTNQPQHF. The CDR3 DNA sequence: TGTGCCAGTAGTATAGATCTTGGAGGGCCTACTAATCAGCCCCAGCATTTT. Supplemented by reference TRBV19 and TRBJ1-5, the full variable domain reads DGGITQSPKYLFRKEGQNVTLSCEQNLNHDAMYWYRQDPGQGLRLIYYSQIVNDFQKGDIAEGYSVSREKKESFPLTVTSAQKNPTAFYLCASSIDLGGPTNQPQHFGDGTRLSIL.

J is TRBJ2-7 and V is TRBV5-1, with 9 bases matching TRBD1. This CDR3 is 15 amino acids long. After removal of 0 bases from V and 2 bases from J, the junction contained 3 bases not matched to a gene. CDR1 and CDR2 from the germline V gene are SGHRS and YFSETQ. This CDR3 reads CASSLGGTGTYEQYF. DNA of the CDR3: TGCGCCAGCAGCTTGGGGGGGACAGGGACCTACGAGCAGTACTTC.